Below, 7 T cell receptor beta chains from the same sample are listed, as sequenced in a study of blood T cells in healthy people across ages (dated by TCRdb to between 2015 and 2017). Libraries were made using 5' RACE. The reads were generated on an Illumina HiSeq 2500. A second PCR of 7 to 11 cycles was performed with a sample-barcoded 5' primer and a J-beta primer mix. TCRdb reprocessed the public reads (quality trimming at Q25 with fastp, clone calling with MiXCR) and kept in-frame beta chains. Each entry is one CDR3 protein sequence, shown with its most common DNA and genes. This sample holds around 1,600,000 distinct CDR3 sequences; 35% to 45% were observed only once. Clones ranked in the top ten supply 4% of the sample. Material for sequencing was blood. These receptors all stem from a woman younger than 35 in good health.

The chain couples TRBV20-1 to TRBJ1-1; D not resolved. The CDR3 is made up of 16 amino acids. Trimming pared 0 bases from V and 3 bases from J, leaving 17 bases between. CDR1 is DFQATT and CDR2 is SNEGSKA in the germline V gene (reference sequence). This CDR3 reads CSARDRSAAWYTEAFF. In DNA form, the CDR3 reads TGCAGTGCTAGAGATAGGTCGGCAGCTTGGTACACTGAAGCTTTCTTT.

This clonotype was recorded a few times. The chain couples TRBV4-1 to TRBJ1-2; D call uncertain. Trimming took 1 base from V and 7 from J, leaving 28 bases between them. Germline lookup yields CDR1 MGHRA and CDR2 YSYEKL. CDR3 length: 19 residues. This CDR3 reads CASSQALTVSYLLKIGYTF. CDR3 DNA: TGCGCCAGCAGCCAAGCCCTCACGGTTTCGTACCTTTTGAAGATTGGCTACACCTTC.

This sequence joins TRBV20-1 and TRBJ2-7; perhaps TRBD1 as D (6 bases). The ends were cut back, 5 bases at V and 2 bases at J, with 10 bases in the middle. The CDR3 is 12 residues long. The V gene's germline CDR1 is DFQATT and CDR2 SNEGSKA (reference sequence). The chain's CDR3 is CSAVGGPYEQYF. The CDR3 nucleotides are TGCAGTGCTGTAGGGGGTCCCTACGAGCAGTACTTC.

The J gene is TRBJ2-7, the V gene TRBV7-9; 7 bases align to TRBD1. This CDR3 spans 16 amino acids. Per germline, CDR1 SEHNR and CDR2 FQNEAQ (reference sequence). The ends lost 5 bases at V and 1 base at J; junction bases unmatched: 11. CDR3 in DNA: TGTGCCAGCAGCAACACCGCCCGGGACAGTTCCTACGAGCAGTACTTC. It is translated as CASSNTARDSSYEQYF.

In its sample, this clonotype was seen a few times. The chain carries TRBV12-3 or TRBV12-4 and TRBJ2-5; D unclear. This CDR3 has 15 residues. V dropped 5 bases and J dropped 4 bases, with 17 bases sitting between them. CDR3 amino acids: CASSLLDPGTETQYF. CDR3 sequence (DNA): TGTGCCAGCAGTCTCCTTGACCCGGGTACAGAGACCCAGTACTTC.

This clonotype was detected only a few times. The chain's CDR3 is CSASQQRLTTNEKLFF. The CDR3 DNA reads as TGCAGTGCTAGCCAACAGAGGCTCACAACTAATGAAAAACTGTTTTTT. This rearrangement joins TRBV20-1 to TRBJ1-4; D is undetermined. The length of the CDR3 is 16 residues. Germline CDR1 and CDR2: DFQATT and SNEGSKA (reference sequence). V lost 3 bases, J lost 0 bases, and 14 bases lay in between.

Regarding this clonotype: Germline and junction disagree at one end, which may indicate a read error. The chain couples TRBV12-3 or TRBV12-4 to TRBJ2-1; 10 bases line up with TRBD2. The CDR3 is 16 amino acids. CDR3 bases: TGTGCCAGCAGAGGACTAGCGGAGACCTCCTACAATGGGCAGTTCTTC. Its protein is CASRGLAETSYNGQFF.